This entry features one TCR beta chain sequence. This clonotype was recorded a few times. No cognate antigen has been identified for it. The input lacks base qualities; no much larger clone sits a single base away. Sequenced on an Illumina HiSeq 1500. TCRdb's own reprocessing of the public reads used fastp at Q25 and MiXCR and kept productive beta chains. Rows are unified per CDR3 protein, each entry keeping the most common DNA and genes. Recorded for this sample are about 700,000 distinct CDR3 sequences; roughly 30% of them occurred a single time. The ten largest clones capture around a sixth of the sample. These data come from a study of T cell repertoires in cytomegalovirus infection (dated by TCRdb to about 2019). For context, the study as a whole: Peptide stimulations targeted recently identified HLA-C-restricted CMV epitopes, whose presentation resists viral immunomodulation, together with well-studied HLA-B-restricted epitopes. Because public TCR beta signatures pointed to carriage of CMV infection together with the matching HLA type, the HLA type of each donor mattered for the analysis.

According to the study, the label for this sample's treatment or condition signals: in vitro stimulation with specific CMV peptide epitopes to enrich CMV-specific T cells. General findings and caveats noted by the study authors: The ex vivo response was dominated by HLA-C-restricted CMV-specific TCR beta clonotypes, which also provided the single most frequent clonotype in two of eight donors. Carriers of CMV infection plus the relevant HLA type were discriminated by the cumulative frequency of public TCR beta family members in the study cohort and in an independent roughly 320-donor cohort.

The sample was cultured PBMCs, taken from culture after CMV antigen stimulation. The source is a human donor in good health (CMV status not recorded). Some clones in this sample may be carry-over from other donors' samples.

The CDR3 protein is CASSSGRGRLREQYF. The nucleotide sequence is given as TGTGCCAGCAGCTCAGGGCGGGGCCGTTTACGCGAGCAGTACTTC. Recombination connected TRBV7-2 to TRBJ2-7; TRBD2 is a possible D gene, resting on 6 matching bases. CDR1 and CDR2, looked up from the germline V gene, are SGHTA and FQGNSA. The CDR3 runs 15 residues from the cysteine to the phenylalanine. The entry retains the CDR3 DNA only, 45 bases that are in frame from base 1. Relative to germline, V is 4 bases shorter and J is 6 bases shorter, with 19 bases between their ends.